A selection of T cell receptor beta chains follows, all from one sample in a study of post-analysis software for immune sequencing data. TCRdb reanalysed the PCR reads using MiXCR and keeps one entry per CDR3 protein. The profile shows 400,000 to 500,000 distinct CDR3 sequences, approximately 42% of them singletons. The specimen sequenced was blood. The receptors stem from a girl aged 2 to 9 with multiple sclerosis. Both conserved end residues are part of each CDR3. A D gene is named only where the DNA matches it firmly. Size is stated for part of the rows, as once, few or many counts, or as a class when the clone is expanded.

CDR3nt | CDR3aa | j_gene | v_gene | d_gene | abundance
TGCAGTGCTAGGACCCCAGGGGGTTTCACTGAAGCTTTCTTT | CSARTPGGFTEAFF | TRBJ1-1 | TRBV20-1 | TRBD1 | few
TGCAGCGAAGGAACGGAGTACAATGAGCAGTTCTTC | CSEGTEYNEQFF | TRBJ2-1 | TRBV29-1 | NA | few
TGTGCCAGCAGCCAGTCGGGCTACGAGCAGTACTTC | CASSQSGYEQYF | TRBJ2-7 | TRBV7-6 | NA | many
TGTGCCAGCAGCTTGAAGATCCACAATGAGCAGTTCTTC | CASSLKIHNEQFF | TRBJ2-1 | TRBV5-4 | NA | NA
TGTGCCAGCGGAAATGCGGATTACTACAATGAGCAGTTCTTC | CASGNADYYNEQFF | TRBJ2-1 | TRBV12-3/TRBV12-4 | NA | few
TGCGCCAGCAGCTTCCGGCTCTTCACAGATACGCAGTATTTT | CASSFRLFTDTQYF | TRBJ2-3 | TRBV5-1 | NA | NA
TGCGCCAGCAGCCCGGCGACTAGCACAGATACGCAGTATTTT | CASSPATSTDTQYF | TRBJ2-3 | TRBV5-1 | NA | NA
TGTGCCACCAGCAGCCGACAGGCCCAGAATGAAAAACTGTTTTTT | CATSSRQAQNEKLFF | TRBJ1-4 | TRBV15 | NA | few
TGTGCCATAGAGCGAAAAGGGGGTGAGCAGTTCTTC | CAIERKGGEQFF | TRBJ2-1 | TRBV10-3 | NA | few
TGTGCCGCCGGGACAGGCTCCTATGGCTACACCTTC | CAAGTGSYGYTF | TRBJ1-2 | TRBV10-3 | TRBD1 | NA
TGTGCCAACCGCTGCCAAGCGCGGACCCCCTACGAGCAGTACTTC | CANRCQARTPYEQYF | TRBJ2-7 | TRBV6-2/TRBV6-3 | NA | few
TGTGCCAGCAGCCAAGAGACGGTTGGCGCTAACTATGGCTACACCTTC | CASSQETVGANYGYTF | TRBJ1-2 | TRBV3-1 | NA | few
TGTGCCAGCGCAAACCCCCACCAAGGGACTAGCGGGAGTCAAGAGACCCAGTACTTC | CASANPHQGTSGSQETQYF | TRBJ2-5 | TRBV12-3/TRBV12-4 | TRBD2 | NA
TGTGCCACCAGCAGAGAGGGTTGGACAGAGTTGGGTTCACCCCTCCACTTT | CATSREGWTELGSPLHF | TRBJ1-6 | TRBV15 | NA | few
TGTGCCAGCAGTCAGAGGGGATCCGGCGGCTACACCTTC | CASSQRGSGGYTF | TRBJ1-2 | TRBV28 | NA | NA
TGCAGTGCTCCCCCGTTTGTAGCGGGAGCAGATACGCAGTATTTT | CSAPPFVAGADTQYF | TRBJ2-3 | TRBV20-1 | TRBD2 | NA
TGTGCCAGCAGTGAAGGCAAGGGTGCCAGGGGCAATCAGCCCCAGCATTTT | CASSEGKGARGNQPQHF | TRBJ1-5 | TRBV6-1 | NA | once
TGTGCCAGCTGCGGACAGACCTACGAGCAGTACTTC | CASCGQTYEQYF | TRBJ2-7 | TRBV18 | NA | NA
TGTGCCAGCAGCCCCATGGAGGGGGCCAGCTACGAGCAGTACTTC | CASSPMEGASYEQYF | TRBJ2-7 | TRBV27 | NA | once
TGTGCCAGCAGCCCGGCGGGACAGGGAGACTACGAGCAGTACTTC | CASSPAGQGDYEQYF | TRBJ2-7 | TRBV28 | TRBD1 | few
TGTGCCAGCAGCTTAGACCCCCCCCAGGCCCGTACTTTCTTT | CASSLDPPQARTFF | TRBJ1-1 | TRBV7-9 | NA | NA
TGCAGCGTGGCGACAGGGAACTATGGCTACACCTTC | CSVATGNYGYTF | TRBJ1-2 | TRBV29-1 | TRBD1 | NA
TGTGCCAGCAGTTTGGGACAGAGCAATCAGCCCCAGCATTTT | CASSLGQSNQPQHF | TRBJ1-5 | TRBV27 | TRBD1 | few
TGCGCCAGCAGCTTGTTAGCGGGAGGCCCGAGCTCTGGGGCCAACGTCCTGACTTTC | CASSLLAGGPSSGANVLTF | TRBJ2-6 | TRBV5-1 | TRBD2 | NA
TGCGCCAGCAGCTTGATGTTCCAAAGCACAGATACGCAGTATTTT | CASSLMFQSTDTQYF | TRBJ2-3 | TRBV5-1 | NA | NA
TGCAGTGCAAGATCCGGGACAGGGGTAGGCTATGGCTACACCTTC | CSARSGTGVGYGYTF | TRBJ1-2 | TRBV20-1 | TRBD1 | NA
TGTGCCAGCAGTTCCTTGAATTCGGCAGATACGCAGTATTTT | CASSSLNSADTQYF | TRBJ2-3 | TRBV27 | NA | NA
TGCGCCAGCAGCTTCGACGACGGAAACTATGGCTACACCTTC | CASSFDDGNYGYTF | TRBJ1-2 | TRBV5-1 | NA | NA
TGTGCCAGCAACCTAGCGGGAGTGTCCTACAATGAGCAGTTCTTC | CASNLAGVSYNEQFF | TRBJ2-1 | TRBV7-2 | TRBD2 | NA
TGTGCCAGCAGTTTAACACAGGGGGGGTACGAGCAGTACTTC | CASSLTQGGYEQYF | TRBJ2-7 | TRBV28 | NA | NA
TGCGCCAGCAGCACATGGGGTCAGACGGAGGAGCAGTTCTTC | CASSTWGQTEEQFF | TRBJ2-1 | TRBV5-1 | NA | NA
TGTGCCAGCAGCTTAGCCCGGAGGACTAGCGGGAATAGGGTCCCCACAGATACGCAGTATTTT | CASSLARRTSGNRVPTDTQYF | TRBJ2-3 | TRBV7-6 | TRBD2 | NA
TGTGCCAGCAATTATGGGGAGTTAAGCTCCTACAATGAGCAGTTCTTC | CASNYGELSSYNEQFF | TRBJ2-1 | TRBV12-3/TRBV12-4 | NA | NA
TGTGCCAGCAGTTCTCGGGGGGGTTACCTATGGGACAATGAGCAGTTCTTC | CASSSRGGYLWDNEQFF | TRBJ2-1 | TRBV6-5 | TRBD2 | NA
TGCGCCAGCAGCTCTGTAGCTGGTGGGGAAGAGACCCAGTACTTC | CASSSVAGGEETQYF | TRBJ2-5 | TRBV5-1 | NA | few
TGTGCCAGCAGCCCAAACGCCGGGACTAGCGGGAGGAGAACTAATGAGCAGTTCTTC | CASSPNAGTSGRRTNEQFF | TRBJ2-1 | TRBV7-8 | TRBD2 | NA
TGCAGTGCTAGACAGGGACCCAATCAGCCCCAGCATTTT | CSARQGPNQPQHF | TRBJ1-5 | TRBV20-1 | NA | few
TGCAGCGTTGAGGCCCTACCGGGCGGCAATGGCTACACCTTC | CSVEALPGGNGYTF | TRBJ1-2 | TRBV29-1 | NA | few
TGTGCCAGCAGTCGTCGATATGAGCAGTTCTTC | CASSRRYEQFF | TRBJ2-1 | TRBV12-3/TRBV12-4 | NA | few
TGCAGTGCCAGAGATAACCAGCGGGGGGTCTACGAGCAGTACTTC | CSARDNQRGVYEQYF | TRBJ2-7 | TRBV20-1 | TRBD2 | NA
TGCAGTGCTAGGGGACGGTACATCAGCACAGATACGCAGTATTTT | CSARGRYISTDTQYF | TRBJ2-3 | TRBV20-1 | NA | few
TGTGCCAGCAGCTTGATACTAGCGGGCCCCATCACCGGGGAGCTGTTTTTT | CASSLILAGPITGELFF | TRBJ2-2 | TRBV5-5 | TRBD2 | NA